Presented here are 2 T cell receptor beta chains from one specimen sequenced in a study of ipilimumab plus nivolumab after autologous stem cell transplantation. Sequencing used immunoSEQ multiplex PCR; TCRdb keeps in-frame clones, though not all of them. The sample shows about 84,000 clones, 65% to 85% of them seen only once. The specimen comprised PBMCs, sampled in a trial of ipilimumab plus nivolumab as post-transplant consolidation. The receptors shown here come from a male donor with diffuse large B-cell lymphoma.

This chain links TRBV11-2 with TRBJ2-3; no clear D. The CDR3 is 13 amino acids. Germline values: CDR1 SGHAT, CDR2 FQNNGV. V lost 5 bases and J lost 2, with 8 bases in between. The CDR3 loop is CASSPAHTDTQYF. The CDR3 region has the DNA TGTGCCAGCAGCCCCGCCCACACAGATACGCAGTATTTT.

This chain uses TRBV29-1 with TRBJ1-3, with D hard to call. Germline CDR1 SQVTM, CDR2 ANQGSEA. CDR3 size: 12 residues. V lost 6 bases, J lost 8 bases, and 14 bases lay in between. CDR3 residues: CSVRGRAYTIYF. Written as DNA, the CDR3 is TGCAGCGTCCGAGGGAGAGCCTACACCATATATTTT.